What follows describes a single T cell receptor beta chain. Its specificity is unknown. The sample is drawn from a study of cytomegalovirus exposure and HLA in healthy donors. Study findings and constraints: Later work showed greater clonal expansion in HLA-associated TCR beta chains than in equally common others.

The PCR used 60 Vbeta and 13 Jbeta primers. The table came from immunoSEQ multiplex PCR; TCRdb's copy has only in-frame clones and leaves some out. The sample lists over 85,000 clones, about four fifths occurring once. Germline V CDR1 and CDR2: SGHVS, FQNEAQ. V lost 5 bases, J lost 9 bases, and 14 bases lay in between. This CDR3 comprises 13 residues. J is TRBJ2-1 and V is TRBV7-8; TRBD2 is a possible D gene (5 bases). Sequences were obtained from PBMCs. This sequence originates from a woman aged 55-69 years in good health and CMV-seropositive. The CDR3 DNA is TGTGCCAGCAGCCTAGACCAACGGGGTGAGCAGTTCTTC. It codes for CASSLDQRGEQFF.